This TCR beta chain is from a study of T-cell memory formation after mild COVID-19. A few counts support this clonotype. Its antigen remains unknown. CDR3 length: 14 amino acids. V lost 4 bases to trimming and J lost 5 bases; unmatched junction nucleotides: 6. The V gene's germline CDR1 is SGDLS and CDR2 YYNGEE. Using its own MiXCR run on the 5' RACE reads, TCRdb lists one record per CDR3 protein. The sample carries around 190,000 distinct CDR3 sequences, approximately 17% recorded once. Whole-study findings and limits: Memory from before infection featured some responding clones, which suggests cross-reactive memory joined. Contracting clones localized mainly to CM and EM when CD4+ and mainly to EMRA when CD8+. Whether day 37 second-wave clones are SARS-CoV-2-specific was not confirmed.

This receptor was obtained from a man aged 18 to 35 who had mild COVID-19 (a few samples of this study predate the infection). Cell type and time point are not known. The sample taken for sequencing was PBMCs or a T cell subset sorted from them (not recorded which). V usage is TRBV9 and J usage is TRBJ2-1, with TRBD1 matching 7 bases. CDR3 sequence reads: CASSIRQGNNEQFF. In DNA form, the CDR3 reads TGTGCCAGCAGCATCAGACAGGGTAACAATGAGCAGTTCTTC.